One sample yielded the 32 T cell receptor beta chains listed below, sequenced in a study of long-term antiretroviral therapy in people with HIV. Sequencing used immunoSEQ v3.0 at survey level. Sequenced by immunoSEQ multiplex PCR; TCRdb stores in-frame clones only, minus some. The data contain under 30,000 clones, 65% to 90% of them seen just once; the ten biggest clones take up roughly 16%. The source material was unsorted PBMCs, sampled at the start of antiretroviral therapy, before treatment. The receptors were sampled from a woman aged 18-29 years with HIV.

As DNA, the CDR3 is TGTGCTAGTGGCTCCGGACAGAACACTGAAGCTTTCTTT. Translated: CASGSGQNTEAFF. The genes are TRBV12-5 and TRBJ1-1; TRBD1 is a possible D gene (5 bases). V was pared by 6 bases and J by 1 base, with 9 bases between. This CDR3 has 13 amino acids. In germline, CDR1 is LGHNT, CDR2 FRNRAP. Full variable domain (missing parts from reference TRBV12-5 and TRBJ1-1): DARVTQTPRHKVTEMGQEVTMRCQPILGHNTVFWYRQTMMQGLELLAYFRNRAPLDDSGMPKDRFSAEMPDATLATLKIQPSEPRDSAVYFCASGSGQNTEAFFGQGTRLTVV.

This chain connects TRBV6-1 to TRBJ1-3; D is undetermined. V lost 3 bases, J lost 0 bases, and 9 bases lay in between. The CDR3 loop spans 15 amino acids. CDR1 MNHNS and CDR2 SASEGT come from the germline V gene. CDR3 region: CASSDDGVSGNTIYF. CDR3 nucleotides: TGTGCCAGCAGTGATGACGGTGTCTCTGGAAACACCATATATTTT.

In its sample, this clone ranks as medium-sized (0.01 to 0.1%). The chain recombines TRBV5-6 with TRBJ2-2, with D possibly called TRBD1 or TRBD2 (5 bases each). V shed 3 bases and J shed 4 bases, with 16 bases lying between them. The CDR3 spans 16 residues. The V gene's germline CDR1 is SGHDT and CDR2 YYEEEE. The DNA for the CDR3 is TGTGCCAGCAGCTCCCTTGAGAGGGGCGGCACCGGGGAGCTGTTTTTT. Protein sequence: CASSSLERGGTGELFF.

The chain recombines TRBV19 with TRBJ2-1, with 11 bases that match TRBD1. In germline, CDR1 is LNHDA, CDR2 SQIVND (reference sequence). V lost 7 bases and J lost 10; bases outside the gene matches: 9. This CDR3 contains 14 residues. The CDR3 loop reads CASMGQGGPYEQFF. Written as DNA, the CDR3 is TGTGCCAGTATGGGACAGGGGGGGCCTTACGAGCAGTTCTTC. Filled out from reference TRBV19 and TRBJ2-1, the complete variable domain reads DGGITQSPKYLFRKEGQNVTLSCEQNLNHDAMYWYRQDPGQGLRLIYYSQIVNDFQKGDIAEGYSVSREKKESFPLTVTSAQKNPTAFYLCASMGQGGPYEQFFGPGTRLTVL.

The CDR3 DNA reads as TGTGCCAGCAGCTTAGATACGCAGTATTTT. Translated, it gives CASSLDTQYF. The chain links TRBV7-9 to TRBJ2-3; D ambiguous. V was trimmed by 1 base and J by 7 bases, leaving 0 bases between them. CDR1 and CDR2 (germline): SEHNR, FQNEAQ (reference sequence). This CDR3 comprises 10 residues.

V is TRBV5-8 and J is TRBJ1-3; D not certain. Trimming left V 2 bases short and J 0 bases short, with 9 bases between. CDR1 is SGHTS and CDR2 is YDEGEE in the germline V gene. This CDR3 comprises 15 residues. CDR3 DNA: TGTGCCAGCAGCTTTAATGAGTTCTCTGGAAACACCATATATTTT. It is translated as CASSFNEFSGNTIYF.

V gene TRBV5-4 combines with J gene TRBJ1-1, with 8 bases identical to TRBD1. CDR1 SGHNT and CDR2 YYREEE come from the germline V gene (reference sequence). Trimming cost V 3 bases and J 11 bases; bases outside gene matches: 15. CDR3 length equals 15 residues. The CDR3 nucleotides read TGTGCCAGCAGCTCTTACAAGGACAGGGATCGGGGGGCTTTCTTT. Amino acid sequence: CASSSYKDRDRGAFF.

CDR3 sequence: CASSPGRAHIQYF. The CDR3 bases are TGTGCCAGTAGCCCCGGGAGGGCCCACATTCAGTACTTC. The V call is TRBV19, the J call TRBJ2-4; 8 positions match TRBD2. Losses at the gene ends were 6 bases for V and 8 bases for J; bases not matched to a gene: 6. There are 13 residues in the CDR3. Germline V gene lookup returns CDR1 LNHDA and CDR2 SQIVND (reference sequence).

By its share, this clone is medium-sized (0.01 to 0.1%). At the DNA level, this CDR3 is encoded by other sequences in the same sample as well. The J gene is TRBJ1-3, the V gene TRBV4-3; a possible D gene is TRBD1 (6 bases). V lost 0 bases to trimming and J lost 0 bases, with 6 bases between them. CDR1 and CDR2 from the germline V gene are LGHNA and YSLEER. The CDR3 is 15 amino acids. The CDR3 sequence is CASSQEGGSGNTIYF. The CDR3 DNA sequence: TGCGCCAGCAGCCAAGAAGGGGGCTCTGGAAACACCATATATTTT.

The V and J genes are TRBV7-3 and TRBJ2-5; 7 bases map to TRBD2. The junction had 4 bases not matched to a gene; V was cut back by 5 bases and J by 7 bases. This CDR3 is built from 12 residues. Germline V gene sequence: CDR1 SGHTA, CDR2 FQGTGA. The CDR3 DNA reads TGTGCCAGCAGCCCCCCGGGGGGGACCCAGTACTTC. Protein sequence: CASSPPGGTQYF.

The gene calls are TRBV7-2 and TRBJ2-7, with 11 bases identical to TRBD2. The CDR3 spans 14 residues. The V gene's germline CDR1 is SGHTA and CDR2 FQGNSA. J gave up 3 bases and V 9 bases, and 7 bases lay outside the gene matches. CDR3 amino acids: CASSGTSGFYEQYF. In DNA form, the CDR3 reads TGTGCCAGTTCCGGGACTAGCGGATTCTACGAGCAGTACTTC.

This clone has only a few counts. V gene TRBV5-6 combines with J gene TRBJ2-7, with D uncertain. The V gene's germline CDR1 is SGHDT and CDR2 YYEEEE. The CDR3 sequence is 12 residues long. V lost 1 base, J lost 4 bases, and 6 bases lay in between. CDR3 region: CASSLFGYEQYF. The DNA of the CDR3 is TGTGCCAGCAGCTTGTTCGGGTACGAGCAGTACTTC.

This clone has only one observation. This chain connects TRBV9 to TRBJ1-4; the D is unclear. V was trimmed by 0 bases and J by 8 bases, leaving 5 bases between them. The germline gives CDR1 SGDLS, CDR2 YYNGEE. The length of the CDR3 is 12 residues. The CDR3 coding sequence is TGTGCCAGCAGCGTAGATGGGGAAAAACTGTTTTTT. Amino acids: CASSVDGEKLFF. The complete variable domain, with remaining parts taken from reference TRBV9 and TRBJ1-4, reads DSGVTQTPKHLITATGQRVTLRCSPRSGDLSVYWYQQSLDQGLQFLIQYYNGEERAKGNILERFSAQQFPDLHSELNLSSLELGDSALYFCASSVDGEKLFFGSGTQLSVL.

This chain uses TRBV7-6 with TRBJ2-2; the D is unclear. The CDR3 is 15 residues long. Germline CDR1 and CDR2: SGHVS and FNYEAQ. Deletions cut 1 base from V and 1 base from J, with 7 bases between. CDR3 nucleotide sequence: TGTGCCAGCAGCTTAGAGTCAGGGAACACCGGGGAGCTGTTTTTT. Protein: CASSLESGNTGELFF.

The J gene is TRBJ2-1, the V gene TRBV28; 7 bases are shared with TRBD2. The CDR3 runs 17 residues. After removal of 7 bases from V and 5 bases from J, the junction contained 17 bases not matched to a gene. CDR1 is MDHEN, CDR2 SYDVKM, per germline. DNA for the CDR3: TGTGCCAGCACGCTCAATCTTGGGGGGGAGTGGGACAATGAGCAGTTCTTC. Translated: CASTLNLGGEWDNEQFF.

The rearrangement uses TRBV28 and TRBJ2-1; possibly TRBD1 for D (5 bases). CDR3 size: 13 residues. The V gene's germline CDR1 is MDHEN and CDR2 SYDVKM. Trimming took off 5 bases at V and 4 bases at J, with 9 bases between the two ends. The CDR3 is CASSADSYNEQFF. DNA of the CDR3: TGTGCCAGCAGTGCCGACAGTTACAATGAGCAGTTCTTC.

The table lists this clone with a count of one. The chain is built from TRBV9 and TRBJ2-3; the D is unclear. CDR1 is SGDLS, CDR2 YYNGEE, per germline. The CDR3 extends over 14 amino acids. Trimming stripped 1 base from V and 1 base from J, with 7 bases between. The CDR3 is CASSVSGGTDTQYF. The CDR3 region has the DNA TGTGCCAGCAGCGTATCTGGGGGCACAGATACGCAGTATTTT. Full variable domain (missing parts from reference TRBV9 and TRBJ2-3): DSGVTQTPKHLITATGQRVTLRCSPRSGDLSVYWYQQSLDQGLQFLIQYYNGEERAKGNILERFSAQQFPDLHSELNLSSLELGDSALYFCASSVSGGTDTQYFGPGTRLTVL.

The table lists this clone with a count of one. This chain joins TRBV5-3 and TRBJ2-2; weak D call: TRBD2 (5 bases). TRBV5-3 is filed as an ORF, its function uncertain. With 8 bases removed from V and 8 bases from J, the gap between germline ends came to 16 bases. The CDR3 runs 13 residues. CDR3 bases: TGTGCCAGCACCTTCCCCGGGGTTGGGGAGCTGTTTTTT. Protein sequence: CASTFPGVGELFF.

This clone appeared once. The chain carries TRBV28 and TRBJ1-2; D gene unclear. V lost 3 bases and J lost 5, with 22 bases in between. Germline-derived CDR1 and CDR2 are MDHEN and SYDVKM. This CDR3 is built from 17 residues. The CDR3, as DNA: TGTGCCAGCAGTTTGTCCTACAATAGCCCACCACGTTATGGCTACACCTTC. It encodes CASSLSYNSPPRYGYTF.

CDR3 DNA sequence: TGTGCCAGCAGCCGCTTAGGGACCACTGAAGCTTTCTTT. Its translation: CASSRLGTTEAFF. The chain joins TRBV7-9 to TRBJ1-1; possible D gene TRBD1, 5 bases. Trimming shortened V by 5 bases and J by 4 bases, and 11 bases separated the two germline ends. The V gene's germline CDR1 is SEHNR and CDR2 FQNEAQ (reference sequence). This CDR3 region has 13 residues.

The chain's CDR3 is CAPKGESNQPQHF. DNA of the CDR3: TGTGCACCGAAGGGGGAGAGCAATCAGCCCCAGCATTTT. The chain carries TRBV15 and TRBJ1-5, with D tentatively TRBD1 (6 bases). This CDR3 contains 13 residues. Germline V gene data show CDR1 as LNHNV and CDR2 as YYDKDF (reference sequence).

This clone appeared a few times. V and J are TRBV29-1 and TRBJ1-2; D is unresolved. Germline V lookup: CDR1 SQVTM, CDR2 ANQGSEA. Deletions cut 4 bases from V and 8 bases from J, with 11 bases between. CDR3 size: 11 residues. CDR3 region: CSVGWARGYTF. The DNA for the CDR3 is TGCAGCGTTGGGTGGGCGCGGGGCTACACCTTC.

The rearrangement joins TRBV5-4 to TRBJ1-1; the D gene is possibly TRBD1 (6 bases). The CDR3 covers 14 residues. Germline CDR1 reads SGHNT; CDR2 reads YYREEE (reference sequence). V was shortened by 2 bases and J by 1 base, with 9 bases between the two germline ends. The CDR3 here is CASSFPDRNTEAFF. For the CDR3, the DNA is TGTGCCAGCAGCTTTCCGGACAGGAACACTGAAGCTTTCTTT.

The sample holds one count of this clone. The CDR3 DNA reads as TGTGCCAGCTCACCTCAGACAGGTCTAGAGAACACTGAAGCTTTCTTT. Its protein product is CASSPQTGLENTEAFF. V gene TRBV18 combines with J gene TRBJ1-1; possibly TRBD1 for D (6 bases). Trimming cost V 3 bases and J 1 base, with 15 bases left between them. Germline CDR1 and CDR2: KGHSH and LQKENI. The CDR3 runs 16 residues.

This chain joins TRBV19 and TRBJ1-5; 7 bases fit TRBD1. Germline loops: CDR1 LNHDA, CDR2 SQIVND (reference sequence). The junction had 10 bases not matched to a gene; V was cut back by 6 bases and J by 2 bases. CDR3 length: 16 amino acids. This chain's CDR3 is CASRHENRGGNQPQHF. Written as DNA, the CDR3 is TGTGCCAGTAGACACGAGAACAGGGGAGGCAATCAGCCCCAGCATTTT.

This sequence joins TRBV25-1 and TRBJ1-1; 12 bases align to TRBD1. This CDR3 comprises 15 residues. Germline CDR1 is MGHDK and CDR2 is SYGVNS. J lost 7 bases, V lost 2 bases, and 5 bases had no gene match. CDR3 coding DNA: TGTGCCAGCAGTGAAATGGGGACAGGGGGCGATGAAGCTTTCTTT. Translated: CASSEMGTGGDEAFF.

The chain recombines TRBV14 with TRBJ2-7, with no clear D. The ends were cut back, 1 base at V and 6 bases at J, with 10 bases in the middle. The CDR3 sequence is 13 residues long. CDR1 is SGHDN and CDR2 is FVKESK in the germline V gene. The CDR3 sequence: CASSQGGFSEQYF. In DNA form, the CDR3 reads TGTGCCAGCAGCCAAGGAGGATTCTCCGAGCAGTACTTC.

This sequence joins TRBV29-1 and TRBJ2-1; TRBD2 is a possible D gene (6 bases). CDR1 SQVTM and CDR2 ANQGSEA come from the germline V gene. V dropped 7 bases and J dropped 6 bases, with 13 bases sitting between them. The CDR3 runs 12 residues. The CDR3 DNA sequence: TGCAGCGCCGGGGGAACAGGCAATGAGCAGTTCTTC. Translating it yields CSAGGTGNEQFF.

The chain employs TRBV19 and TRBJ1-4, with 7 bases that match TRBD1. CDR3 size: 14 residues. From germline, CDR1 is LNHDA and CDR2 SQIVND (reference sequence). V was pared by 8 bases and J by 0 bases, with 3 bases of the junction left unmatched. CDR3 sequence reads: CASETGATNEKLFF. CDR3 nucleotides: TGTGCCAGTGAAACAGGGGCAACTAATGAAAAACTGTTTTTT.

This chain links TRBV28 with TRBJ1-4; weak D call: TRBD1 (6 bases). V lost 5 bases and J lost 4, with 14 bases in between. CDR1 and CDR2 from the germline V gene are MDHEN and SYDVKM. The CDR3 has 15 residues. The CDR3 DNA reads as TGTGCCAGCAGTCCGGGGGGGGCGGGTAATGAAAAACTGTTTTTT. It translates to CASSPGGAGNEKLFF.

J is TRBJ2-5 and V is TRBV25-1; D gene ambiguous. This CDR3 contains 12 residues. V lost 7 bases to trimming and J lost 5 bases, with 11 bases between them. The germline V gene has CDR1 MGHDK and CDR2 SYGVNS. In DNA form, the CDR3 reads TGTGCCAGCATTTCAGATGGGGAGACCCAGTACTTC. As protein: CASISDGETQYF.

The chain carries TRBV6-5 and TRBJ1-1; D is perhaps TRBD1 (6 bases). CDR1 and CDR2 from the germline V gene are MNHEY and SVGAGI. Trimming took off 2 bases at V and 2 bases at J, with 9 bases between the two ends. CDR3 size: 14 residues. DNA of the CDR3: TGTGCCAGCAGTTACGGGGGCCTAAACACTGAAGCTTTCTTT. This translates into CASSYGGLNTEAFF.